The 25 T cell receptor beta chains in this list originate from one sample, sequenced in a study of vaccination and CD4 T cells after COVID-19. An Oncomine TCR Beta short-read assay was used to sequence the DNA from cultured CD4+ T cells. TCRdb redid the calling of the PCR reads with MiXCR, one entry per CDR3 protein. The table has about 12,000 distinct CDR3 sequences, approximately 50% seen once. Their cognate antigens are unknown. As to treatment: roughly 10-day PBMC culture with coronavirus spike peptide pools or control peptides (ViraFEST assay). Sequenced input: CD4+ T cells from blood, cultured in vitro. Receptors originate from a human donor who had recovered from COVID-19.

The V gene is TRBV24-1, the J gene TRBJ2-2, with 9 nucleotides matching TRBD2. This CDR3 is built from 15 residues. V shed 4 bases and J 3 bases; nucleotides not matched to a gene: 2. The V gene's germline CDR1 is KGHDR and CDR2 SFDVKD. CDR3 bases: TGTGCCACCAGTGACATAGCGGGAGACACCGGGGAGCTGTTTTTT. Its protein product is CATSDIAGDTGELFF.

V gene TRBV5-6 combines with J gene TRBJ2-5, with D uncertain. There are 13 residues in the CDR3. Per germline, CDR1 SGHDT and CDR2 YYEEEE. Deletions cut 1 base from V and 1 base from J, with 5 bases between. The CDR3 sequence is CASSLLVQETQYF. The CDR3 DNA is TGTGCCAGCAGCTTGCTGGTCCAAGAGACCCAGTACTTC.

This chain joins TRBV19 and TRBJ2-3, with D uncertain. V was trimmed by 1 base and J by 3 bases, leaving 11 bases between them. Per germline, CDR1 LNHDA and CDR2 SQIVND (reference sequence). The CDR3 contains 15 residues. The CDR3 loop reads CASSIGPQHTDTQYF. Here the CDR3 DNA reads TGTGCCAGTAGTATAGGGCCCCAACATACAGATACGCAGTATTTT.

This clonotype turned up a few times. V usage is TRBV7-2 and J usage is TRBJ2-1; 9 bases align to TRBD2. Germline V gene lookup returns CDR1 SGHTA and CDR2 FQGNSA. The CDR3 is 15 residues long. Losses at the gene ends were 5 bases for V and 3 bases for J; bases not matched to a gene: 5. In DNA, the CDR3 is TGTGCCAGCAGCCACGTGCGGGGGGGCTACAATGAGCAGTTCTTC. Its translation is CASSHVRGGYNEQFF.

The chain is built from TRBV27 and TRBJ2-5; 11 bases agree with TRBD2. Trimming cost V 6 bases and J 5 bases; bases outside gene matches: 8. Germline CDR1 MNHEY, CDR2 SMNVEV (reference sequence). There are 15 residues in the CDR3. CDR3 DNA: TGTGCCAGCAGGAGTACTAGCGGGAGTTTCGAGACCCAGTACTTC. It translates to CASRSTSGSFETQYF.

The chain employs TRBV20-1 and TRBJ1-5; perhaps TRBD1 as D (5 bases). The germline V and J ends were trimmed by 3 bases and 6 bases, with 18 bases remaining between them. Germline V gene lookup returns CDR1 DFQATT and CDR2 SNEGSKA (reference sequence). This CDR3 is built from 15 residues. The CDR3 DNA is TGCAGTGCTAGTGGGGGTAGGGGTTGGGTTCAGCCCCAGCATTTT. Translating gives CSASGGRGWVQPQHF.

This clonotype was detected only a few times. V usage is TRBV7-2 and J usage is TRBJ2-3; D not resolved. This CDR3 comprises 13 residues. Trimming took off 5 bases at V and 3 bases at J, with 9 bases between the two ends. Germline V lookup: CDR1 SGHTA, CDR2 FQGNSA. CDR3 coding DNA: TGTGCCAGCAGCCGAGTGGGTACAGATACGCAGTATTTT. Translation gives CASSRVGTDTQYF.

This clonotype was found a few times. DNA for the CDR3: TGTGCCAGCACTCAGACAGCCCATAGGACTGAAGCTTTCTTT. Its translation: CASTQTAHRTEAFF. The chain recombines TRBV6-1 with TRBJ1-1; D possibly corresponds to TRBD1 (5 bases). Germline values: CDR1 MNHNS, CDR2 SASEGT. The length of the CDR3 is 14 residues. V lost 7 bases, J lost 5 bases, and 17 bases lay in between.

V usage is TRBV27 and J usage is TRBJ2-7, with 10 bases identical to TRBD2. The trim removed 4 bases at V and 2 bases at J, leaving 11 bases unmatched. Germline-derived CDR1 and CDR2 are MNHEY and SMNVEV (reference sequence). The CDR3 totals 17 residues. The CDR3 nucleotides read TGTGCCAGCAGTTCCTTAGGACTAGCGGTACTACCCTACGAGCAGTACTTC. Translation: CASSSLGLAVLPYEQYF.

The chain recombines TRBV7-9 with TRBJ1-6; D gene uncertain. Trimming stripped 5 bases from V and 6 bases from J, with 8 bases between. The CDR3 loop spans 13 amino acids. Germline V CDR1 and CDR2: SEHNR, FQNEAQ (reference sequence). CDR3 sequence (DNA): TGTGCCAGCAGCCCGGGCCCTAATTCACCCCTCCACTTT. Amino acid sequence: CASSPGPNSPLHF.

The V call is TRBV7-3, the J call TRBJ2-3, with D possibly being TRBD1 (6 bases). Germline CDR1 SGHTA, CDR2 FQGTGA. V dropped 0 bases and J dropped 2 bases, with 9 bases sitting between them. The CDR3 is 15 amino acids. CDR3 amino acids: CASSLTGQTTDTQYF. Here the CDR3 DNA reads TGTGCCAGCAGCTTAACGGGACAAACCACAGATACGCAGTATTTT.

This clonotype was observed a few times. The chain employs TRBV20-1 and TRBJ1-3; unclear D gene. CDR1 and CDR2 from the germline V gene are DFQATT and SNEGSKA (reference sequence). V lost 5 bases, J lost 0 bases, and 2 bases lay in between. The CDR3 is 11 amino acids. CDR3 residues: CSALSGNTIYF. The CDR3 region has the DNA TGCAGTGCTCTCTCTGGAAACACCATATATTTT.

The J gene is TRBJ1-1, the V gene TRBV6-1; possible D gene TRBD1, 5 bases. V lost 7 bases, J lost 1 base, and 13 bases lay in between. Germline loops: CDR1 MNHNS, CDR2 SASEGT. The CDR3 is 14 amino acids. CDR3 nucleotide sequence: TGTGCCAGCAAACGTCAGGGACCGAACACTGAAGCTTTCTTT. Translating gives CASKRQGPNTEAFF.

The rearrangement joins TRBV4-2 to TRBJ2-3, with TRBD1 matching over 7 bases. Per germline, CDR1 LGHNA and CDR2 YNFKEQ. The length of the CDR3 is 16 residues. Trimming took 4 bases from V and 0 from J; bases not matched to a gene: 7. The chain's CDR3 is CASSLGTARSTDTQYF. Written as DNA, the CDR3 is TGTGCCAGCAGCCTCGGGACAGCCCGAAGCACAGATACGCAGTATTTT.

The CDR3 protein is CASSLTGAPSGTDTQYF. The CDR3 region has the DNA TGTGCCAGCAGCCTTACAGGGGCCCCTAGTGGCACAGATACGCAGTATTTT. The genes are TRBV7-9 and TRBJ2-3, with TRBD1 matching 7 bases. The germline gives CDR1 SEHNR, CDR2 FQNEAQ (reference sequence). The trim removed 5 bases at V and 1 base at J, leaving 12 bases unmatched. This CDR3 contains 17 residues.

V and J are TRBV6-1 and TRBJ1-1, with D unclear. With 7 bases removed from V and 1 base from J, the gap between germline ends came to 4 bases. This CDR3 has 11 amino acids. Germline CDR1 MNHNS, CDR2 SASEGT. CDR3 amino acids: CASTPNTEAFF. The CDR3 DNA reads TGTGCCAGCACCCCGAACACTGAAGCTTTCTTT.

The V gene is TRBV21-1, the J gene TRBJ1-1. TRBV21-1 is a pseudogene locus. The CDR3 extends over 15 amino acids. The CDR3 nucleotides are TGTGCCAGCAGCAAAGAGGAGGGGATGAACACTGAAGCTTTCTTT. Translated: CASSKEEGMNTEAFF.

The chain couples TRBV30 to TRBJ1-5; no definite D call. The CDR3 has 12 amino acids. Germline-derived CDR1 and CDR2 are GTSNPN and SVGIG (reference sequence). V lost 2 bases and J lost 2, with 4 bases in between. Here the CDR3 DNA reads TGTGCCTGGAGTTTGGGCAATCAGCCCCAGCATTTT. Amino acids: CAWSLGNQPQHF.

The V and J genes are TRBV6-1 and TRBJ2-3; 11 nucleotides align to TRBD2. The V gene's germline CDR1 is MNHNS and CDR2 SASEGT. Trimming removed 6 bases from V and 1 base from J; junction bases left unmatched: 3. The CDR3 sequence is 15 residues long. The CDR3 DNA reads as TGTGCCAGCAGAGCGACTAGCGGGGGCACAGATACGCAGTATTTT. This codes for CASRATSGGTDTQYF.

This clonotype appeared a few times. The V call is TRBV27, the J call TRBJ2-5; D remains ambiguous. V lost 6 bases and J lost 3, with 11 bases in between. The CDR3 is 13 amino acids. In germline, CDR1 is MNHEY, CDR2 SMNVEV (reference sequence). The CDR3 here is CASSPNREETQYF. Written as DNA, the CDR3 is TGTGCCAGCAGCCCTAATAGGGAAGAGACCCAGTACTTC.

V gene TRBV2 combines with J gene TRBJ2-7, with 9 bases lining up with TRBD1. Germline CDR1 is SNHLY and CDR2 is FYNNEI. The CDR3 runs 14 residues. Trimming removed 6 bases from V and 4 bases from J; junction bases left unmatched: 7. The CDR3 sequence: CASRRDREGYEQYF. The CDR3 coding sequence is TGTGCCAGCAGGAGGGACAGGGAGGGGTACGAGCAGTACTTC.

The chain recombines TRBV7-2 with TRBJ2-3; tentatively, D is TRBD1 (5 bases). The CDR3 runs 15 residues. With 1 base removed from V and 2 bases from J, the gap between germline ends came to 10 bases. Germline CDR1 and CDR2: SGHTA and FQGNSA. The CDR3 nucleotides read TGTGCCAGCAGCTTAGGAAGACAGTTCACAGATACGCAGTATTTT. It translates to CASSLGRQFTDTQYF.

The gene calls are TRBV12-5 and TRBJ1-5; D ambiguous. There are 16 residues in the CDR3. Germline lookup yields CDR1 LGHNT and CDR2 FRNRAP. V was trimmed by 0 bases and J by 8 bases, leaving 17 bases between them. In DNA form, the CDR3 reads TGTGCTAGTGGTTTGGTACTAGGGCAATATTGGGAGCCCCAGCATTTT. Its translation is CASGLVLGQYWEPQHF.

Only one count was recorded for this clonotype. The CDR3: CAISEAGLSYGYTF. CDR3 nucleotides: TGTGCCATCAGTGAGGCAGGGCTGTCGTATGGCTACACCTTC. V usage is TRBV10-3 and J usage is TRBJ1-2, with D possibly being TRBD1 (5 bases). Germline V CDR1 and CDR2: ENHRY, SYGVKD. The CDR3 extends over 14 amino acids. Trimming shortened V by 2 bases and J by 5 bases, and 12 bases separated the two germline ends.

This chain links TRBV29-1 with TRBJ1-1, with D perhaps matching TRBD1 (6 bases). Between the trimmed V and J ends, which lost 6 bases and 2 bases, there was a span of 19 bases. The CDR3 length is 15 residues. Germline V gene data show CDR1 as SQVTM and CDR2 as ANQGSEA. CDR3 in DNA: TGCAGCGTGATACCCGGGGGCAGCACAAACACTGAAGCTTTCTTT. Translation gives CSVIPGGSTNTEAFF. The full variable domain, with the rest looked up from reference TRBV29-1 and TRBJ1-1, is SAVISQKPSRDICQRGTSLTIQCQVDSQVTMMFWYRQQPGQSLTLIATANQGSEATYESGFVIDKFPISRPNLTFSTLTVSNMSPEDSSIYLCSVIPGGSTNTEAFFGQGTRLTVV.